Listed below are T cell receptor beta chains from one sample, sequenced in a study of blood T cell repertoires in COVID-19. This table comes from immunoSEQ multiplex PCR, and its TCRdb copy is limited to in-frame clones, with some not included. The sample records fewer than 200,000 clones, approximately 79% being singletons. The sequenced material came from peripheral blood. The source of these receptors is a woman over 75 with acute or convalescent COVID-19. The CDR3 runs from the conserved cysteine through the conserved F or W. The D gene is left open where the match is weak. A clone size is listed for some rows: how often the clone was seen (once, few, many), or a class if it is expanded.

D	V	J	size	CDR3	DNA
TRBD2	TRBV6-5	TRBJ2-1	.	CASSYSYRTRRSEQFF	TGTGCCAGCAGTTACTCGTATAGGACTAGGCGTTCCGAGCAGTTCTTC
.	TRBV7-2	TRBJ2-1	once	CASSLSSSSNEQFF	TGTGCCAGCAGCTTATCAAGTTCCAGCAATGAGCAGTTCTTC
.	TRBV10-3	TRBJ2-7	.	CAISPPEDYEQYF	TGTGCCATCTCCCCCCCGGAGGACTACGAGCAGTACTTC
.	TRBV7-8	TRBJ2-3	.	CASSLRTRGDTQYF	TGTGCCAGCAGCCTCAGGACGAGGGGGGATACGCAGTATTTT
TRBD1	TRBV28	TRBJ1-4	.	CASSLTGQGEEKLFF	TGTGCCAGCAGTTTAACGGGACAGGGAGAAGAAAAACTGTTTTTT
.	TRBV4-2	TRBJ2-1	.	CASSQELPSVNEQFF	TGTGCCAGCAGCCAAGAGCTTCCGAGCGTTAATGAGCAGTTCTTC
TRBD1	TRBV19	TRBJ1-5	.	CASSMGQGNQPQHF	TGTGCCAGTAGTATGGGACAGGGGAATCAGCCCCAGCATTTT
.	TRBV3-1/TRBV3-2	TRBJ2-1	few	CASSLGGGTEYNEQFF	TGTGCCAGCAGCCTCGGAGGCGGGACAGAGTACAATGAGCAGTTCTTC
TRBD1	TRBV10-3	TRBJ2-7	.	CATGGTGNYEQYF	TGTGCCACCGGCGGGACAGGGAACTACGAGCAGTACTTC
.	TRBV21-1	TRBJ2-7	.	CASSKYHCGDTYEQYF	.
TRBD1	TRBV7-9	TRBJ1-5	once	CASSPGQGTQPQHF	TGTGCCAGCAGCCCCGGACAGGGGACTCAGCCCCAGCATTTT